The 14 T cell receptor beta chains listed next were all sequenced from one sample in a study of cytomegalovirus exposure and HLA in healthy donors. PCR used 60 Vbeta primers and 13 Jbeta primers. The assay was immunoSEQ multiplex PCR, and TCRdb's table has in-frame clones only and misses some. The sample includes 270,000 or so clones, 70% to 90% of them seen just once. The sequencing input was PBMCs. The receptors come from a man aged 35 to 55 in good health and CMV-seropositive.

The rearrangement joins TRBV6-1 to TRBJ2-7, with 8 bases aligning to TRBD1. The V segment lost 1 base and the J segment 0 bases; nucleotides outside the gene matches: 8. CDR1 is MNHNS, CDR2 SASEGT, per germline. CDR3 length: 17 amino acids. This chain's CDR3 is CASSEGTGYRSSYEQYF. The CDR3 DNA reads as TGTGCCAGCAGTGAAGGGACAGGGTATAGGAGCTCCTACGAGCAGTACTTC.

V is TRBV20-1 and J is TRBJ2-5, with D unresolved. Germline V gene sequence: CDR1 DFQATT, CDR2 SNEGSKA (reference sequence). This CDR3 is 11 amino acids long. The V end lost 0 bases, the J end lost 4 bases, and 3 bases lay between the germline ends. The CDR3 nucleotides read TGCAGTGCTAGAGACAGAGAGACCCAGTACTTC. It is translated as CSARDRETQYF.

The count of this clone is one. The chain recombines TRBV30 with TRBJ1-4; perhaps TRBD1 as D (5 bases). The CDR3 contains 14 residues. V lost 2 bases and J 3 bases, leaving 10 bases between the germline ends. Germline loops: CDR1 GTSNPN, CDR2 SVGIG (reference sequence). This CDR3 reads CAWSLGLSNEKLFF. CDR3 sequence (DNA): TGTGCCTGGAGTTTGGGACTGTCTAATGAAAAACTGTTTTTT. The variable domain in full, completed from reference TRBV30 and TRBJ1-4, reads SQTIHQWPATLVQPVGSPLSLECTVEGTSNPNLYWYRQAAGRGLQLLFYSVGIGQISSEVPQNLSASRPQDRQFILSSKKLLLSDSGFYLCAWSLGLSNEKLFFGSGTQLSVL.

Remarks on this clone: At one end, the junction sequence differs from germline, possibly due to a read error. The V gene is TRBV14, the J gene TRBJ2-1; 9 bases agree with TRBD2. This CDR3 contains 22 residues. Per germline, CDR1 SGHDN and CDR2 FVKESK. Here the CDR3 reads CASSQPTGHLAGRAGGYNGQFF. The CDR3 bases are TGTGCCAGCAGCCAGCCAACGGGACACCTAGCCGGTAGGGCGGGAGGGTACAATGGGCAGTTCTTC. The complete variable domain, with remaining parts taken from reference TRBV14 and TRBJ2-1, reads EAGVTQFPSHSVIEKGQTVTLRCDPISGHDNLYWYRRVMGKEIKFLLHFVKESKQDESGMPNNRFLAERTGGTYSTLKVQPAELEDSGVYFCASSQPTGHLAGRAGGYNGQFFGPGTRLTVL.

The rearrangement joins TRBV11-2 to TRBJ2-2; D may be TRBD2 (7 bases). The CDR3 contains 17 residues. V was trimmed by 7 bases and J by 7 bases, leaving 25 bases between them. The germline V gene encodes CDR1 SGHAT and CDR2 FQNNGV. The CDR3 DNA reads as TGTGCCAGCACCCCCCCATTGGCGGGGGCTGGAGACGGGGAGCTGTTTTTT. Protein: CASTPPLAGAGDGELFF.

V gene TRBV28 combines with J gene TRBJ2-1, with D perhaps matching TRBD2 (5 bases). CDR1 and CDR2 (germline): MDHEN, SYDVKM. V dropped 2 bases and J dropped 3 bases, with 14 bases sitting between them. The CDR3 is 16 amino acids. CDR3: CASSLTSQELYNEQFF. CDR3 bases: TGTGCCAGCAGTTTAACTAGTCAGGAACTCTACAATGAGCAGTTCTTC.

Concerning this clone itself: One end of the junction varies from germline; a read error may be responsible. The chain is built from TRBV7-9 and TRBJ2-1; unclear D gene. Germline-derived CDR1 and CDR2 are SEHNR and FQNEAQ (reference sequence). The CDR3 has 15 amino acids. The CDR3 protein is CSSSPGFLTLNEQFF. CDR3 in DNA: TGTTCCAGCAGCCCGGGTTTTCTGACCCTCAATGAGCAGTTCTTC.

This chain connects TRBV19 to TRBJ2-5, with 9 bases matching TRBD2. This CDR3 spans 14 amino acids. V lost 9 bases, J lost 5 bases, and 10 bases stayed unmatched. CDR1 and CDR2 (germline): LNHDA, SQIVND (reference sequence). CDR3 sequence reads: CASRVSGSGETQYF. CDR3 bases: TGTGCCAGCCGAGTTAGCGGGAGCGGGGAGACCCAGTACTTC.

CDR3 DNA sequence: TGTGCCAGCAGTCCGTTCTCCTACGAGCAGTACTTC. Protein product: CASSPFSYEQYF. This chain joins TRBV2 and TRBJ2-7; D unclear. Trimming cost V 5 bases and J 0 bases, with 5 bases left between them. CDR3 length: 12 residues. Germline values: CDR1 SNHLY, CDR2 FYNNEI.

The CDR3 nucleotides are TGTGCCAGCAGCTTAGAATGGGGAGGCTATGGCTACACCTTC. Translating gives CASSLEWGGYGYTF. The chain recombines TRBV11-2 with TRBJ1-2; D remains ambiguous. This CDR3 contains 14 residues. Germline V gene data show CDR1 as SGHAT and CDR2 as FQNNGV. The V gene lost 0 bases and the J gene lost 4 bases, with 9 bases spanning the gap.

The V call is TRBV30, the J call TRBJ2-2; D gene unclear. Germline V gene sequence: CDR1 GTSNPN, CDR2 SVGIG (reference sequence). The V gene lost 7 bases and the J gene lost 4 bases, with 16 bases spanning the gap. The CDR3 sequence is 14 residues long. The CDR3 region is CALAPFGPTGELFF. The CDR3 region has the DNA TGTGCCTTGGCCCCATTTGGGCCCACCGGGGAGCTGTTTTTT.

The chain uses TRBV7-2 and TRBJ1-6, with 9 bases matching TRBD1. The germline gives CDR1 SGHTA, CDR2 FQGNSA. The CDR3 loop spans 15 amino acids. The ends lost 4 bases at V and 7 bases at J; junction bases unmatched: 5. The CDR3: CASSSPGQGNSPLHF. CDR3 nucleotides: TGTGCCAGCAGCTCCCCCGGACAGGGGAATTCACCCCTCCACTTT.

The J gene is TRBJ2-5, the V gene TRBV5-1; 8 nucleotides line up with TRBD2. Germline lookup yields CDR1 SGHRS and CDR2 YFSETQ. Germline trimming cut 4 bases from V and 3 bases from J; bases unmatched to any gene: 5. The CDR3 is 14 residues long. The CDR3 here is CASSTGSGKETQYF. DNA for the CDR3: TGCGCCAGCAGCACCGGTAGCGGGAAAGAGACCCAGTACTTC.

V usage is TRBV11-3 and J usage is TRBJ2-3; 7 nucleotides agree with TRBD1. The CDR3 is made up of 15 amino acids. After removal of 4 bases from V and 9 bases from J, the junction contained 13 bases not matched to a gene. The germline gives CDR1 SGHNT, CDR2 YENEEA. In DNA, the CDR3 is TGTGCCAGCAGCTCGACCGCAGGGGGAGCCGGGACGCAGTATTTT. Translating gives CASSSTAGGAGTQYF.